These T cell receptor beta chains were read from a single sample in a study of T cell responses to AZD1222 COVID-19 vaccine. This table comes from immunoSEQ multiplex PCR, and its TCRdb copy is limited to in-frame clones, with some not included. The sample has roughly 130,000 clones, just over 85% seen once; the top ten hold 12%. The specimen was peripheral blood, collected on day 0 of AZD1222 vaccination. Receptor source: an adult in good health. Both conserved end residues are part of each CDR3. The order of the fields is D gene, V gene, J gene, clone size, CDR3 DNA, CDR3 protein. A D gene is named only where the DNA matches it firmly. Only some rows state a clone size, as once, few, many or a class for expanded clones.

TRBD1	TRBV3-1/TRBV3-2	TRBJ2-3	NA	TGTGCCAGCAGCCAACACGGACAGGGGGAACAGGATACGCAGTATTTT	CASSQHGQGEQDTQYF
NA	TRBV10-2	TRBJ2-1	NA	TGCGCCAGCAGTGAGCCCGAGGCCGGCTACAATGAGCAGTTCTTC	CASSEPEAGYNEQFF
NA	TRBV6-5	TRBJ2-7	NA	TGTGCCAGCAGTTACTCGAAGCGGACTAACTACGAGCAGTACTTC	CASSYSKRTNYEQYF
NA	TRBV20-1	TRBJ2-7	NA	TGCAGTGGTCTAGCTTTTTGGGAGCAGTACTTC	CSGLAFWEQYF
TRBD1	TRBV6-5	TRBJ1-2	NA	TGTGCCAGCAATCCGGGACAGGGATCCTATGGCTACACCTTC	CASNPGQGSYGYTF
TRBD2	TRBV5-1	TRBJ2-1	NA	TGCGCCAGCAGCTTGGCCGGGGTAGCGGGGTACAATGAGCAGTTCTTC	CASSLAGVAGYNEQFF
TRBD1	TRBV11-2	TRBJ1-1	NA	TGTGCCAGCAGTGACCGACAGGGGAACACTGAAGCTTTCTTT	CASSDRQGNTEAFF
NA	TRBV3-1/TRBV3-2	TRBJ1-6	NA	TGTGCCAGCAGCCCCGGACCAGGGTTCTCCTATAATTCACCCCTCCACTTT	CASSPGPGFSYNSPLHF
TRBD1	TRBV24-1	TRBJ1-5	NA	TGTGCCACCAGTCCGGTGCAGGGGGCTAGGAAGCCCCAGCATTTT	CATSPVQGARKPQHF
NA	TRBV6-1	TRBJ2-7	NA	TGTGCCAGCAGTGAATATGAGGGAATATACGAGCAGTACTTC	CASSEYEGIYEQYF
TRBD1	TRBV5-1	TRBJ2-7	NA	TGCGCCAGCAGGTTCCGGGACAGGCGAGACGAGCAGTACTTC	CASRFRDRRDEQYF
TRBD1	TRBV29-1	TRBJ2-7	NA	TGCAGCGTTGAAGATTTCCTACCTCGATTTGAGACAGGGGAGCTCGAGCAGTACTTC	CSVEDFLPRFETGELEQYF
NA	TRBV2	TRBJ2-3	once	TGTGCCAGCGGAATAGCGGCCAACCCCATGGATACGCAGTATTTT	CASGIAANPMDTQYF
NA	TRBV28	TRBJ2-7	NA	TGTGCCAGCAGGCCTCCCGGCAGAGGGGAGTACTTC	CASRPPGRGEYF
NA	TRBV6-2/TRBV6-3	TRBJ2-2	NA	TGTGCCAGCAGTTCAAATCGGGTATTGGACACCGGGGAGCTGTTTTTT	CASSSNRVLDTGELFF
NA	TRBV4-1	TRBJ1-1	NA	TGCGCCAGCAGCCAAGATTGGGAAACTGAAGCTTTCTTT	CASSQDWETEAFF
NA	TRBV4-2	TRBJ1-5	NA	TGTGCCAGCAGCCAAGATGGACAGCAGCCCCAGCATTTT	CASSQDGQQPQHF
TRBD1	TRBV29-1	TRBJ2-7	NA	TGCAGCGTCCAACCGGGACAGGGTGGCTACGAGCAGTACTTC	CSVQPGQGGYEQYF
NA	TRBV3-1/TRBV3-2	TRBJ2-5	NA	TGTGCCAGCAGCCAAGTAAAGGAGAGTTTTGAGACCCAGTACTTC	CASSQVKESFETQYF
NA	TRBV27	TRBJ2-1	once	TGTGCCAGCAGTCCGGGGGACCGATGGAGTGAGCAGTTCTTC	CASSPGDRWSEQFF
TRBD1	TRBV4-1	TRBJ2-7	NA	TGCGCCAGCAGCCAACCGGGACAGGGCTACGAGCAGTACTTC	CASSQPGQGYEQYF
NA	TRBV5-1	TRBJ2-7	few	TGCGCCAGCAGCTTGGACTCTCCGGGAGAGCAGTACTTC	CASSLDSPGEQYF
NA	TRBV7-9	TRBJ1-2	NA	TGTGCCAGCAGCACCCAGAGGGGCTTGAGGGACTATGGCTACACCTTC	CASSTQRGLRDYGYTF
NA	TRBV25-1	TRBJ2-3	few	TGTGCCAGCAGTATTCTAGGAGATACGCAGTATTTT	CASSILGDTQYF